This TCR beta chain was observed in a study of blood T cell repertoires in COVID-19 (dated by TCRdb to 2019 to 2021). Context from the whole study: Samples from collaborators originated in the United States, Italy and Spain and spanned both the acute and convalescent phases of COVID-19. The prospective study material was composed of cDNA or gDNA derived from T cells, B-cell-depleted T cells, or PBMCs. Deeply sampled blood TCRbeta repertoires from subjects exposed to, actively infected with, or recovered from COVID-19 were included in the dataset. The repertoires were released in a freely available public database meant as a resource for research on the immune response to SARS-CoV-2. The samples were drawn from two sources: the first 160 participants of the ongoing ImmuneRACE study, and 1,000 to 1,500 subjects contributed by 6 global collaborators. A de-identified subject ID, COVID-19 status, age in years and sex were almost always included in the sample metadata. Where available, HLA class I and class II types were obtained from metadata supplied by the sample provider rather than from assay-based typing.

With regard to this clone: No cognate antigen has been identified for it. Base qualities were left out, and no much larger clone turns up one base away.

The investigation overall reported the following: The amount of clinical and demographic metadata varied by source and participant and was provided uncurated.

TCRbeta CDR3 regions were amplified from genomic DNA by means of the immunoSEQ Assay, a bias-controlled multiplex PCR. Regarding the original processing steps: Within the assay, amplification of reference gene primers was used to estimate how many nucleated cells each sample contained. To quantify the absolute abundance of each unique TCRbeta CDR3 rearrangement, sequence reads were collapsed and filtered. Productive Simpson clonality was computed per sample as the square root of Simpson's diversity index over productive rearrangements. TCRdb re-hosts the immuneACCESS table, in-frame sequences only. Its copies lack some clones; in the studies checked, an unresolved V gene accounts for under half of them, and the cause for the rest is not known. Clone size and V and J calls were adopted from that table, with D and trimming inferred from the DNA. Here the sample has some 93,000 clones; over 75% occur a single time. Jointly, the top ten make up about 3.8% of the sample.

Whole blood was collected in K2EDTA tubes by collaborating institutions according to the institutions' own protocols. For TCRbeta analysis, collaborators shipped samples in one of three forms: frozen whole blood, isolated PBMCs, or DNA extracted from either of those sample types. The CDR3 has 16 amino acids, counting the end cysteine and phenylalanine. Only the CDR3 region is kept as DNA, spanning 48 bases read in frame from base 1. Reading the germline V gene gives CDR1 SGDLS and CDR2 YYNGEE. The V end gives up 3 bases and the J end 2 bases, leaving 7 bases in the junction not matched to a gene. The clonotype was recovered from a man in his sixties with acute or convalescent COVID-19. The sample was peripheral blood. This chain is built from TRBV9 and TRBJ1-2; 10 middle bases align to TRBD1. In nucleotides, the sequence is TGTGCCAGCAGCGAGAGGGAGACAGGGGGCAACTATGGCTACACCTTC. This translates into CASSERETGGNYGYTF.